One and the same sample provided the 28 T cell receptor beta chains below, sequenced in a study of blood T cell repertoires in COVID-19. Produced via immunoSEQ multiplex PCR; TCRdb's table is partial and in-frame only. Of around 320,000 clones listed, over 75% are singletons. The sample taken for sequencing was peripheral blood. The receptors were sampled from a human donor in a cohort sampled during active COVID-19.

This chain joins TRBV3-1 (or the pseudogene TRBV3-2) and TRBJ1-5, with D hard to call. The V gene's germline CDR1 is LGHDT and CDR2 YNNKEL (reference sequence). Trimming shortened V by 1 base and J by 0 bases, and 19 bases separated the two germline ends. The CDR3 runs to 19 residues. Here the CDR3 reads CASSQVAWAGPYSNQPQHF. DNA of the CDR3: TGTGCCAGCAGCCAAGTAGCGTGGGCAGGCCCATATAGCAATCAGCCCCAGCATTTT.

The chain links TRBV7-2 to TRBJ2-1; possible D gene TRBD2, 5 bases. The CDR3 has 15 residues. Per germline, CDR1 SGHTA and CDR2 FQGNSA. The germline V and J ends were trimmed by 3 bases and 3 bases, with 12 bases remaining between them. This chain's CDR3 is CASSLSGDIYNEQFF. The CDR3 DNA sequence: TGTGCCAGCAGCTTGAGCGGCGATATCTACAATGAGCAGTTCTTC.

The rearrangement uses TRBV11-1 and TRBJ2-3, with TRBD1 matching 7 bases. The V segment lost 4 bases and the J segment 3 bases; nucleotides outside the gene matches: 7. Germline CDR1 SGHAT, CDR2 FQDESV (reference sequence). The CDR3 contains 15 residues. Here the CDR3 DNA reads TGTGCCAGCAGCTCCGACAGGGTTAGGACAGATACGCAGTATTTT. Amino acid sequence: CASSSDRVRTDTQYF.

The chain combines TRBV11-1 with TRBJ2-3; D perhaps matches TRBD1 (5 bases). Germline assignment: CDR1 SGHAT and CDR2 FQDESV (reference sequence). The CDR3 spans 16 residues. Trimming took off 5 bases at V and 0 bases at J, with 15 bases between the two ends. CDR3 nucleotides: TGTGCCAGCAGCCAAGACAGACCTACTAGCACAGATACGCAGTATTTT. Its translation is CASSQDRPTSTDTQYF.

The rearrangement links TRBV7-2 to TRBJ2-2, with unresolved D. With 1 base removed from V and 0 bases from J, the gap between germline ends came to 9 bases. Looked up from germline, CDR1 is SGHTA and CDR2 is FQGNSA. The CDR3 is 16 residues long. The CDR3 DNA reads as TGTGCCAGCAGCTTAGAGGTTACTACGAACACCGGGGAGCTGTTTTTT. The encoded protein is CASSLEVTTNTGELFF.

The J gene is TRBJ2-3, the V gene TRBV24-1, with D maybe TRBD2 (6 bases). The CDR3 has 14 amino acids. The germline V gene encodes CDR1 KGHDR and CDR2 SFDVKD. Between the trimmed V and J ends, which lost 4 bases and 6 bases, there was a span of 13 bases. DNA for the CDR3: TGTGCCACCAGTGAGCCTATACGGGGGGATACGCAGTATTTT. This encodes CATSEPIRGDTQYF.

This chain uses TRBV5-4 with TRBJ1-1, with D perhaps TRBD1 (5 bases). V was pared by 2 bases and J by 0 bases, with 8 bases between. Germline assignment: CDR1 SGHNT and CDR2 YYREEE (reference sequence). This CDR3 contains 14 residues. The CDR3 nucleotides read TGTGCCAGCAGCTTTCAGGGTGTGAACACTGAAGCTTTCTTT. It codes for CASSFQGVNTEAFF.

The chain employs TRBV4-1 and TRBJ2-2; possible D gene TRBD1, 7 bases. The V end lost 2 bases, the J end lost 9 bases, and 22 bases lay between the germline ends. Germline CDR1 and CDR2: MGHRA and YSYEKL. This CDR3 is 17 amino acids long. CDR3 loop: CASSQRSAGGLIRELFF. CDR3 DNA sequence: TGCGCCAGCAGCCAACGATCTGCAGGGGGACTGATTCGGGAGCTGTTTTTT.

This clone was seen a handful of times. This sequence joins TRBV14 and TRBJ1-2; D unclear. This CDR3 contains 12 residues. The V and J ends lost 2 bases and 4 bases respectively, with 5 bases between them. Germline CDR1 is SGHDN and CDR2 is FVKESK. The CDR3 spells CASSQNIYGYTF. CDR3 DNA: TGTGCCAGCAGCCAAAATATCTATGGCTACACCTTC.

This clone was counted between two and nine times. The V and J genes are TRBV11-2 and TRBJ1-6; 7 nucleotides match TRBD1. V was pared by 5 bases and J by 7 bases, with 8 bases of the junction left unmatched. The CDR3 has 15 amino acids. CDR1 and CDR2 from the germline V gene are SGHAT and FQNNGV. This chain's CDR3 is CASSRDSNGNSPLHF. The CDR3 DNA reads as TGTGCCAGCAGCAGGGACAGCAATGGAAATTCACCCCTCCACTTT.

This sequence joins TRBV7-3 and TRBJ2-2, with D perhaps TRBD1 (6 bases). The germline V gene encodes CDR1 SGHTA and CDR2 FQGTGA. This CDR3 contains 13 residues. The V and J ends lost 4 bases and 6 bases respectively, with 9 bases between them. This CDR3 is CASSSTGPGELFF. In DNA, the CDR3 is TGTGCCAGCAGCTCGACAGGCCCCGGGGAGCTGTTTTTT.

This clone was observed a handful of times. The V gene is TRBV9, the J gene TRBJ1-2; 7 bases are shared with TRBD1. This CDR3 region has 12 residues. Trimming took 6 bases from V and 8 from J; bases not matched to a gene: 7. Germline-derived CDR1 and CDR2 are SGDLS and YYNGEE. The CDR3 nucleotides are TGTGCCAGCACCGAGACAGGGAACGGCTACACCTTC. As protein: CASTETGNGYTF.

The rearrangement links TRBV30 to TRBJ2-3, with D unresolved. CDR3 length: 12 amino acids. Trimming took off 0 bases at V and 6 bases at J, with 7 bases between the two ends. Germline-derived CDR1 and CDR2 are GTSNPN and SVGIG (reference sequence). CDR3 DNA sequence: TGTGCCTGGAGTGTTTCGGAGGATACGCAGTATTTT. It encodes CAWSVSEDTQYF.

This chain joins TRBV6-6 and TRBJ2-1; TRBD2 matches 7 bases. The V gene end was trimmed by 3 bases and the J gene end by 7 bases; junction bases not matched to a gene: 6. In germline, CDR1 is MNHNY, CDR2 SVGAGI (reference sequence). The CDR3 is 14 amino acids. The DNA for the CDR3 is TGTGCCAGCAGTTATCGAGGACTAGGAAATGAGCAGTTCTTC. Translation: CASSYRGLGNEQFF.

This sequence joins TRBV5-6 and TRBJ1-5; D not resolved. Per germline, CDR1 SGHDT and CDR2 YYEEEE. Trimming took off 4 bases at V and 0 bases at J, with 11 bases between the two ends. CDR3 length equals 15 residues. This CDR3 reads CASSALGYSNQPQHF. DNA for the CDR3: TGTGCCAGCAGCGCCTTGGGCTATAGCAATCAGCCCCAGCATTTT.

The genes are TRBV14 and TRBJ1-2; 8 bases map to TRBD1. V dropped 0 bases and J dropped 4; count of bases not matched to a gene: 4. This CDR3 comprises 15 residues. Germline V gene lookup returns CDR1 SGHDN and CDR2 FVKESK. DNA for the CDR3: TGTGCCAGCAGCCAAGATAAGACAGGGGCCTATGGCTACACCTTC. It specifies CASSQDKTGAYGYTF.

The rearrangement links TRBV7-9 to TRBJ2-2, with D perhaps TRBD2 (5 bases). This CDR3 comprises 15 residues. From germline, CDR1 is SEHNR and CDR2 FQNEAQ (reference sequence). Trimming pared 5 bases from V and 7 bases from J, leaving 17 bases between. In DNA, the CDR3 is TGTGCCAGCAGCCAGTTGCGAGGGTTCGGCGGGGAGCTGTTTTTT. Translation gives CASSQLRGFGGELFF.

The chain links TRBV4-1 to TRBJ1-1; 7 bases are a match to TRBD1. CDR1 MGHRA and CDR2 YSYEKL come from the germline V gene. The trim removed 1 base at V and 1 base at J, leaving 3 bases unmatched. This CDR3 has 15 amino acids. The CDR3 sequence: CASSQVRGPNTEAFF. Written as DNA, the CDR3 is TGCGCCAGCAGCCAAGTTAGGGGGCCGAACACTGAAGCTTTCTTT.

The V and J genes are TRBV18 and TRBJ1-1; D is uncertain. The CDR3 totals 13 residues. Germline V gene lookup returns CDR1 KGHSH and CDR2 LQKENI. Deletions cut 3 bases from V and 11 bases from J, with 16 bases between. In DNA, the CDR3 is TGTGCCAGCTCACCTTTGGCGGAAATGTTGGCTTTCTTT. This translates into CASSPLAEMLAFF.

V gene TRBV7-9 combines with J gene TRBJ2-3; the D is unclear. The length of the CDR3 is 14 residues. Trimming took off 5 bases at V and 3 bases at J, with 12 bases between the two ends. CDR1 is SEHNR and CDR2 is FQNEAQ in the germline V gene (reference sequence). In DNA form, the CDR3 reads TGTGCCAGCAGCCACAAAGTCCCGACAGATACGCAGTATTTT. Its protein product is CASSHKVPTDTQYF.

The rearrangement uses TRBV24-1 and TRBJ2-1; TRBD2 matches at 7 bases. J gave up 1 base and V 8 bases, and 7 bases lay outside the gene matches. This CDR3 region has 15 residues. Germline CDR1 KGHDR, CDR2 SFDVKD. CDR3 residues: CATTMGRVSYNEQFF. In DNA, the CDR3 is TGTGCCACCACCATGGGGAGGGTGTCCTACAATGAGCAGTTCTTC.

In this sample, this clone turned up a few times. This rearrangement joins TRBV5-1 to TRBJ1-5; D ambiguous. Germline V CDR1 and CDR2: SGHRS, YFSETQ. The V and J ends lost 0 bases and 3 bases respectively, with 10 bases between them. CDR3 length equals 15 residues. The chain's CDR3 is CASSLGGSNNQPQHF. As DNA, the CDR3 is TGCGCCAGCAGCTTGGGAGGGTCTAACAATCAGCCCCAGCATTTT.

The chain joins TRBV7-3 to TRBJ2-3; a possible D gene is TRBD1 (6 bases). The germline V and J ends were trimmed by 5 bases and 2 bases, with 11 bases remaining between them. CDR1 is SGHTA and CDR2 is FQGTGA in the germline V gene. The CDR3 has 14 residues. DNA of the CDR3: TGTGCCAGCAGCCGCCAGGGGAACACAGATACGCAGTATTTT. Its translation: CASSRQGNTDTQYF. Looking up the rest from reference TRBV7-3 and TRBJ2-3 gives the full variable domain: GAGVSQTPSNKVTEKGKYVELRCDPISGHTALYWYRQSLGQGPEFLIYFQGTGAADDSGLPNDRFFAVRPEGSVSTLKIQRTERGDSAVYLCASSRQGNTDTQYFGPGTRLTVL.

CDR3 amino acids: CASSDVGGGPGEQYF. In DNA form, the CDR3 reads TGTGCCAGCAGTGACGTTGGCGGGGGGCCCGGCGAGCAGTACTTC. The chain uses TRBV6-1 and TRBJ2-7; the match to TRBD2 covers 8 bases. The germline V gene has CDR1 MNHNS and CDR2 SASEGT. CDR3 size: 15 residues. Unmatched junction bases numbered 10, after V lost 3 bases and J lost 6 bases.

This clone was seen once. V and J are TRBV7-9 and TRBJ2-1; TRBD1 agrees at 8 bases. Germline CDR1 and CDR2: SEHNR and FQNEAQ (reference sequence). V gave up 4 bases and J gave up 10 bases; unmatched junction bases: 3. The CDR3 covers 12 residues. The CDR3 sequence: CASSSTGGEQFF. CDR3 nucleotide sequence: TGTGCCAGCAGCTCAACAGGGGGGGAGCAGTTCTTC.

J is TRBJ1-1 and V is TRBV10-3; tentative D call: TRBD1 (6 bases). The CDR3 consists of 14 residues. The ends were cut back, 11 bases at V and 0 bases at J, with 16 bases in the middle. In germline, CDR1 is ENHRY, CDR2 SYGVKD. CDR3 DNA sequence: TGTGCCGCGTCCCTGGACAGCATGAACACTGAAGCTTTCTTT. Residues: CAASLDSMNTEAFF.

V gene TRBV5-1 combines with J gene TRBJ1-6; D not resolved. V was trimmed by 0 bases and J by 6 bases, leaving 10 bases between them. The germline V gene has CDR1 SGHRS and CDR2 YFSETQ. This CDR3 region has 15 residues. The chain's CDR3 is CASSLAAVLNSPLHF. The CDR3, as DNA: TGCGCCAGCAGCTTGGCTGCGGTCCTTAATTCACCCCTCCACTTT. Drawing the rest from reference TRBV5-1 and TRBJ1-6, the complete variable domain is KAGVTQTPRYLIKTRGQQVTLSCSPISGHRSVSWYQQTPGQGLQFLFEYFSETQRNKGNFPGRFSGRQFSNSRSEMNVSTLELGDSALYLCASSLAAVLNSPLHFGNGTRLTVT.

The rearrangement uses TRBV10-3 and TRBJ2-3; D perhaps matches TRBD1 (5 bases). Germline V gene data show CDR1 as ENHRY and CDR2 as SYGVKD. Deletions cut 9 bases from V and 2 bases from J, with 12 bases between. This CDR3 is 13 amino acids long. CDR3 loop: CAIQTEFTDTQYF. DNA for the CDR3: TGTGCCATTCAGACAGAATTCACAGATACGCAGTATTTT.